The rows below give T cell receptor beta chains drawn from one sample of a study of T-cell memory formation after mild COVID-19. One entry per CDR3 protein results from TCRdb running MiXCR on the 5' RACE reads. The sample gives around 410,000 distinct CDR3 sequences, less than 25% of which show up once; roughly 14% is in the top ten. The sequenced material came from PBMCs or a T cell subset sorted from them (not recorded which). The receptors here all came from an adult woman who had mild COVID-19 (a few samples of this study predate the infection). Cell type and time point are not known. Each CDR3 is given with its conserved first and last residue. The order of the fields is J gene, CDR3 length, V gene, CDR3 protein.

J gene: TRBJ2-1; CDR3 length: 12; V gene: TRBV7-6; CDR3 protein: CASSLVINEQFF
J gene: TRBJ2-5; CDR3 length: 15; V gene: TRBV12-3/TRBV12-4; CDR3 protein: CASDKQGDRKETQYF
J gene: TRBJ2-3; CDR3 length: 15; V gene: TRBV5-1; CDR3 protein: CASSKDRTVADTQYF
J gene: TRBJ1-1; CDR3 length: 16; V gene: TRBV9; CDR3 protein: CASSEGDTELYTEAFF
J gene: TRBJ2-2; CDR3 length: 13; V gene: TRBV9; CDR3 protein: CASSVDGTGELFF
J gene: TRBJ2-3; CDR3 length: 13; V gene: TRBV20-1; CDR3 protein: CSASRDRADTQYF
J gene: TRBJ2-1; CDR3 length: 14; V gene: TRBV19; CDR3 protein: CASSLRTGVREQFF
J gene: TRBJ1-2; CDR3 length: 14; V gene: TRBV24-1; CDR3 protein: CATSDFQTEWGYTF
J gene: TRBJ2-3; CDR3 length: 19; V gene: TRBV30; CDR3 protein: CAWCVLLGMGKSPPDTQYF
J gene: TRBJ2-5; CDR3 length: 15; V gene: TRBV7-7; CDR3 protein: CASSLAGPGAETQYF
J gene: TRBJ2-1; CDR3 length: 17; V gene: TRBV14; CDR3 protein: CASSQGLSGRLHNEQFF
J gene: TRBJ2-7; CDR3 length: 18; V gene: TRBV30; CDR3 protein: CAWSVAGFGMGVAYEQYF
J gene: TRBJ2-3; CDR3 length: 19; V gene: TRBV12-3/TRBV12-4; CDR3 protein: CASSRRDRSFLGVTDTQYF
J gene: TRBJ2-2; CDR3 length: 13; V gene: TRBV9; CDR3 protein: CASSPSVTGELFF
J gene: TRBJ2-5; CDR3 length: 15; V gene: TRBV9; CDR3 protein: CASSSHEGAGETQYF
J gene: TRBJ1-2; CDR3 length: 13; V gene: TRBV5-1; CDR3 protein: CASSPEDFYGYTF
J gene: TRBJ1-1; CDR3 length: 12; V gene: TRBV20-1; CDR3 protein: CSAQQGGTEAFF
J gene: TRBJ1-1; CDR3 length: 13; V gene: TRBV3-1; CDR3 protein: CASSQGIDTEAFF
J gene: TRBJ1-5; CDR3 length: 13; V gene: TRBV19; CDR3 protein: CASSIEARGSQHF
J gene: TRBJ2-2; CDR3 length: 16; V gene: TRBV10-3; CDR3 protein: CAISRASGTNTGELFF
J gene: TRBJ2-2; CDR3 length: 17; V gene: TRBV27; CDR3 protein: CASSHRAERWDTGELFF
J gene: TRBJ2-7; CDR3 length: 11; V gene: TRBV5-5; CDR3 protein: CASTQGDEQYF
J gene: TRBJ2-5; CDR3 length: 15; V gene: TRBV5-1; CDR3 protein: CASSPYPGVQETQYF
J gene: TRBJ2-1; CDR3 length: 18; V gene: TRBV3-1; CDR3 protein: CASSQERLSGERYNEQFF
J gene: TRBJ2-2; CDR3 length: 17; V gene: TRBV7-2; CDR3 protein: CASSLAKTSGRSGELFF
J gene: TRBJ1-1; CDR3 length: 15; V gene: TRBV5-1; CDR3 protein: CASSLGGSIDTEAFF
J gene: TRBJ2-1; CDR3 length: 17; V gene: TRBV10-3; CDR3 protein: CAISEPETSGKHNEQFF
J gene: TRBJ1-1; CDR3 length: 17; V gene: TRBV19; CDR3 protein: CASSIDPPGAWNTEAFF